This TCR beta chain was documented in a study of blood T cell repertoires in COVID-19 (dated by TCRdb to between 2020 and 2021). Background for the entire study: The collaborator samples originated in the United States, Italy and Spain and spanned the acute and convalescent phases of COVID-19. The dataset comprised deeply sampled blood TCRbeta repertoires from subjects exposed to, actively infected with, or recovered from COVID-19. The sample metadata nearly always contained a de-identified subject ID, COVID-19 status, age in years and sex. Samples were obtained from the ongoing ImmuneRACE study (first 160 participants) and from 950 to 1,500 subjects provided by 6 global collaborators. Where available, HLA class I and class II types were obtained from metadata supplied by the sample provider rather than from assay-based typing. The repertoires were released in a freely available public database meant as a resource for research on the immune response to SARS-CoV-2. The prospective study material was composed of cDNA or gDNA derived from T cells, B-cell-depleted T cells, or PBMCs. The study at large found these results: How much clinical and demographic metadata was included differed by source and by participant, and the metadata was provided uncurated.

On this clone itself: No antigen is known for it. There are no base qualities to consult, and no much larger clone falls within one base.

TCRbeta CDR3 regions were amplified from genomic DNA using the immunoSEQ Assay, a bias-controlled multiplex PCR. From the authors' description of their analysis: Within the assay, amplification of reference gene primers was used to estimate how many nucleated cells each sample contained. To quantify the absolute abundance of each unique TCRbeta CDR3 rearrangement, sequence reads were collapsed and filtered. For each sample, productive Simpson clonality was calculated by taking the square root of Simpson's diversity index across productive rearrangements. TCRdb carries this immuneACCESS record with in-frame sequences only. Its versions omit some clonotypes, under half of them owing to an unresolved V gene in the studies checked, with the rest unexplained. The DNA was the basis for D and trimming; V, J and clone size are from that table. In this sample the table shows about 140,000 clones, 81% of which occur a single time. Of the sample, over 8% is held by the ten largest clones.

The CDR3 has 15 amino acids, counting the end cysteine and phenylalanine. Only the CDR3 portion is preserved as DNA: 45 bases, with reading frame beginning at the first base. The germline V gene specifies MNHEY as CDR1 and SVGAGI as CDR2. Clipping removes 8 bases from V and 1 base from J, with 10 as the unmatched junction base count. Whole blood was collected in K2EDTA tubes by collaborating institutions according to the institutions' own protocols. For TCRbeta analysis, collaborators shipped samples as frozen whole blood, isolated PBMCs, or DNA extracted from either of those sample types. Recombination joined TRBV6-5 with TRBJ2-5; 7 of the junction bases match TRBD1. The sequenced sample consisted of peripheral blood. The receptor comes from a human donor in a cohort sampled during active COVID-19. The sequence in DNA is TGTGCCAGCGCGGTTTTAGGGGGCGTCCAAGAGACCCAGTACTTC. It translates to CASAVLGGVQETQYF.